The subject of this entry is one T cell receptor beta chain. This clone's antigen is unknown. No base quality information exists; no much larger clone differs at one position. The sample is drawn from a study of T cell responses to AZD1222 COVID-19 vaccine (dated by TCRdb to the early 2020s). Background for the entire study: TCR sequencing covered roughly 230 trial participants: approximately 200 given two doses of AZD1222 and some 25 given two doses of MenACWY control vaccine. Trial participants were enrolled by age into 18-55, 56-69 and 70-plus year subgroups, with approximately 150, 30 and 60 TCR-sequenced participants respectively.

The CDR3 regions of human TCRbeta chains were analyzed by immunosequencing. The paper's data handling went like this. Repertoire TCRs were matched against a reference library of SARS-CoV-2-specific TCRs generated with the MIRA antigen-specificity platform. Breadth was defined as the fraction of unique TCRs that were SARS-CoV-2-associated, and depth was defined as the fraction of total T cells that were SARS-CoV-2-associated. Using the MIRA data, every spike-specific TCR was mapped to the spike region that the TCR reacted to and assigned to either a CD4 or a CD8 class. Log10-transformed breadth and depth values were compared by one-way ANOVA with Sidak's multiple comparisons tests. TCRdb mirrors the immuneACCESS table, restricted to in-frame sequences. Some clones are absent from its copies; in checked studies, under half trace to an unresolved V gene, and the reason for the others is unknown. V and J calls and clone size come straight from that table; D and trimming were deduced from the DNA. Within this sample are 50,000 to 85,000 clones, with 79% of them counted one time only. The top ten constitute about a quarter of the sample.

CDR1 and CDR2, looked up from the germline V gene, are MDHEN and SYDVKM. From the cysteine up to the phenylalanine, the CDR3 has a length of 14 residues. Only the CDR3 portion is preserved as DNA: 42 bases, with reading frame beginning at the first base. The junction carries 12 bases between V and J, which are trimmed by 6 bases and 0 bases respectively. The time point label corresponds to: baseline before first vaccination. This specimen's treatment or condition label, interpreted: meningococcal conjugate vaccine given as trial control. Vaccinee samples were obtained from the UK trials COV001 and COV002, which included a single-blind randomized controlled phase 2/3 trial of AZD1222 (ChAdOx1 nCoV-19) in healthy adults. For TCRbeta chain sequencing, PBMC samples from trial participants were taken at day 0 and at day 28 after the second dose. Beyond this particular receptor, the publication reports: A significant rise in spike-specific TCR breadth and depth was observed after two AZD1222 doses relative to day 0 and relative to MenACWY recipients. In the small 56-69-year group, the increase in depth fell short of significance, most likely because of low power. Epitopes outside the regions mutated in the B.1.351 and B.1.1.7 variants were reportedly recognized by nearly half of the unique spike-specific TCRs. Because no day 14 peak-response samples were available, the repertoires could be characterized only after the peak T cell response. Conclusions about previously exposed vaccinees are limited, since just six AZD1222 recipients were seropositive for SARS-CoV-2 at baseline. The whole spike protein was spanned by vaccine-associated CD4 TCRs, and dominant responses were seen in regions 160-218 and 743-854. Participants were mostly white British, with more females than males. The authors suggested clonal diversity may have been underestimated.

Sequences were derived from peripheral blood, sampled on day 0 of MenACWY control vaccination. In this chain, TRBV28 is recombined with TRBJ2-7, with a weak D call of TRBD2 (5 bases match). The TCR sequence derives from an adult in good health. Here the CDR3 is given as CASRKGSTSYEQYF. The DNA sequence is as follows: TGTGCCAGCAGGAAAGGGAGTACCTCCTACGAGCAGTACTTC.